This T cell receptor beta chain was captured by sequencing in a study of metastatic and nonmetastatic thyroid tumors. Overall study context: Where malignant and benign thyroid patients were concerned, repertoires were compared across blood and tumor or nodule tissue.

The junction had 3 bases not matched to a gene; V was cut back by 2 bases and J by 0 bases. This CDR3 has 15 residues. This clone is categorized as medium-sized. No antigen is known for it. Not a single patient had been given any form of treatment at any point before undergoing thyroid surgery. In the original analysis: For papillary thyroid cancer, a distant-metastasis classifier was constructed from CDR3 differences observed across clinicopathological groups. With MiXCR, TCRdb reprocessed the PCR reads. TCRdb, rather than the study authors, made the V and J calls. The sample includes tens of thousands of clones, roughly 17% of them seen just once. Study observations and caveats: Relative to benign nodules, malignant thyroid tumors were reportedly characterized by significantly elevated TCR beta diversity in blood and tumor.

The sequencing input was blood. This sequence joins TRBV12-3 or TRBV12-4 and TRBJ2-7, with 8 bases aligning to TRBD2. This receptor was obtained from a male donor with papillary thyroid cancer or a benign thyroid nodule (not recorded which). Some clones in this sample may be carry-over from other donors' samples. CDR3 in DNA: TGTGCCAGCAGTTTAATAGCGGGGACCTCCTACGAGCAGTACTTC. This encodes CASSLIAGTSYEQYF.